This TCR beta chain was captured by sequencing in a study of T-cell memory formation after mild COVID-19. Whole-study results and caveats: Mainly in CM and EM were contracting CD4+ clones; CD8+ were in EMRA.

The V end lost 4 bases, the J end lost 1 base, and 16 bases lay between the germline ends. The CDR3 has 16 amino acids. Germline CDR1 and CDR2: LGHDT and YNNKEL (reference sequence). 5'RACE primed at constant segments yielded TCR alpha and TCR beta cDNA libraries bearing sample barcodes and UMIs. TCRdb reanalysed the 5' RACE reads using MiXCR and keeps one entry per CDR3 protein. The table includes about 160,000 distinct CDR3 sequences, around a third detected once. This clonotype showed up just once. Its specificity is unknown. The sequence was obtained from an adult woman who had mild COVID-19 (a few samples of this study predate the infection). Cell type and time point are not known. The sequenced sample was PBMCs or a T cell subset sorted from them (not recorded which). The V call is TRBV3-1, the J call TRBJ1-1; tentative D call: TRBD1 (6 bases). The CDR3 DNA reads TGTGCCAGCAGCCGGGTGAGGGGGGGGCCGAACACTGAAGCTTTCTTT. Translation gives CASSRVRGGPNTEAFF.